This is a list of T cell receptor beta chains from one sample in a study of cytomegalovirus exposure and HLA in healthy donors. Data came from immunoSEQ multiplex PCR; TCRdb stores just in-frame clones and leaves some out. In the table there are roughly 200,000 clones, around 88% of which are singletons. Sequenced sample: PBMCs. The receptors here all came from a woman in her 30s in good health and CMV-seronegative. CDR3s include the opening cysteine and the closing phenylalanine or tryptophan. Fields, in order: J gene, D gene, clone size, V gene, CDR3 protein, CDR3 DNA. D genes are given only for firm matches. Not all rows give a size; the values are once, few, many and, for expanded clones, a class.

TRBJ1-2,.,.,TRBV13,CASSLRGFYGYTF,TGTGCCAGCAGCCTCAGGGGTTTCTATGGCTACACCTTC
TRBJ2-3,.,.,TRBV28,CASSLYLSGHITDTQYF,TGTGCCAGCAGTTTATACCTGTCGGGACACATCACAGATACGCAGTATTTT
TRBJ2-7,TRBD2,once,TRBV7-9,CASSLTSGATYEQYF,TGTGCCAGCAGCTTAACTAGCGGAGCTACCTACGAGCAGTACTTC
TRBJ1-5,TRBD1,.,TRBV6-5,CASSSGTGSLNQPQHF,TGTGCCAGCAGTTCTGGGACAGGGAGTCTGAATCAGCCCCAGCATTTT
TRBJ2-3,.,.,TRBV5-6,CASHLEIQGVDTQYF,TGTGCCAGCCACCTGGAGATCCAAGGAGTAGATACGCAGTATTTT
TRBJ1-3,TRBD1,few,TRBV28,CASSVGQGAGNTIYF,TGTGCCAGCAGTGTGGGACAGGGGGCTGGAAACACCATATATTTT
TRBJ1-5,.,.,TRBV4-1,CASSTHRDSNQPQHF,TGCGCCAGCAGCACCCACAGGGATAGCAATCAGCCCCAGCATTTT
TRBJ2-1,TRBD2,.,TRBV2,CASSERRGGRYNEQFF,TGTGCCAGCAGTGAACGGCGGGGGGGGCGGTACAATGAGCAGTTCTTC
TRBJ2-1,TRBD2,.,TRBV11-2,CASRFSGGAYNEQFF,TGTGCCAGCAGGTTTAGCGGGGGGGCCTACAATGAGCAGTTCTTC
TRBJ2-1,.,.,TRBV9,CASSVGAGNSYNEQFF,TGTGCCAGCAGCGTAGGTGCGGGTAACTCCTACAATGAGCAGTTCTTC
TRBJ2-1,.,few,TRBV19,CASSISGHHNEQFF,TGTGCCAGTAGTATAAGCGGTCACCACAATGAGCAGTTCTTC
TRBJ1-2,.,.,TRBV28,CASSLWGGSNGYTF,TGTGCCAGCAGTTTATGGGGAGGGAGCAATGGCTACACCTTC
TRBJ1-4,TRBD1,once,TRBV6-1,CASSEALRTGGEKLFF,TGTGCCAGCAGTGAAGCTTTGAGGACAGGGGGTGAAAAACTGTTTTTT
TRBJ2-7,TRBD1,few,TRBV2,CASSGEGQGIYEQYF,TGTGCCAGCAGTGGGGAGGGACAGGGAATCTACGAGCAGTACTTC
TRBJ2-1,.,.,TRBV4-1,CASSQPFWAEAYNEQFF,TGCGCCAGCAGCCAACCGTTTTGGGCCGAAGCCTACAATGAGCAGTTCTTC
TRBJ2-7,TRBD2,.,TRBV11-2,CASSLRAGELSYEQYF,TGTGCCAGCAGCTTACGAGCGGGGGAGCTCTCCTACGAGCAGTACTTC
TRBJ2-1,TRBD1,few,TRBV11-3,CASSPQTGNEQFF,TGTGCCAGCAGCCCACAGACAGGGAACGAGCAGTTCTTC
TRBJ2-3,.,.,TRBV29-1,CSVEPSTDTQYF,TGCAGCGTTGAACCAAGCACAGATACGCAGTATTTT
TRBJ2-7,TRBD1,.,TRBV14,CASSQAQGAYEQYF,TGTGCCAGCAGCCAAGCTCAGGGGGCTTACGAGCAGTACTTC
TRBJ2-7,TRBD1,.,TRBV7-6,CASSSGTVSYEQYF,TGTGCCAGCAGTTCCGGGACAGTTTCCTACGAGCAGTACTTC
TRBJ2-2,.,once,TRBV5-1,CASSLWGLKDGELFF,TGCGCCAGCAGCTTGTGGGGCCTAAAGGACGGGGAGCTGTTTTTT
TRBJ2-1,TRBD2,.,TRBV30,CALGTSGMEQFF,TGTGCCCTTGGGACTAGCGGGATGGAGCAGTTCTTC
TRBJ2-7,TRBD1,.,TRBV5-1,CASSLGTGQVNVYEQYF,TGCGCCAGCAGCTTGGGAACGGGACAGGTGAATGTCTACGAGCAGTACTTC
TRBJ2-1,.,.,TRBV29-1,CSAEKKIDEQFF,TGCAGCGCCGAGAAAAAGATCGATGAGCAGTTCTTC
TRBJ1-2,TRBD1,.,TRBV19,CASSKRQGPAEGYGYTF,TGTGCCAGTAGTAAGCGACAGGGGCCTGCCGAGGGGTATGGCTACACCTTC
TRBJ1-5,TRBD1,.,TRBV18,CASSHGTDNQPQHF,TGTGCCAGCTCCCACGGGACAGACAATCAGCCCCAGCATTTT
TRBJ1-2,.,.,TRBV29-1,CSVETTGHSLWRYGYTF,TGCAGCGTTGAAACGACAGGCCATTCCCTTTGGCGCTATGGCTACACCTTC
TRBJ2-2,TRBD1,.,TRBV7-3,CASRKGARTGELFF,TGTGCCAGCAGGAAGGGGGCGAGAACCGGGGAGCTGTTTTTT
TRBJ2-2,TRBD2,.,TRBV6-5,CASSRLAGETGELFF,TGTGCCAGCAGCCGACTAGCGGGAGAGACCGGGGAGCTGTTTTTT
TRBJ2-3,.,once,TRBV14,CASSQRQSTDTQYF,TGTGCCAGCAGCCAACGTCAGAGCACAGATACGCAGTATTTT
TRBJ2-1,TRBD2,.,TRBV9,CASSTMGGGEQFF,TGTGCCAGCAGCACGATGGGCGGGGGTGAGCAGTTCTTC
TRBJ1-1,.,.,TRBV7-3,CASSLGPTNTEAFF,TGTGCCAGCAGCTTAGGGCCGACGAACACTGAAGCTTTCTTT
TRBJ2-7,.,.,TRBV15,CATSRAAGGPSYEQYF,TGTGCCACCAGCAGGGCTGCAGGCGGGCCTAGCTACGAGCAGTACTTC
TRBJ2-3,TRBD2,.,TRBV7-9,CASGTSGEQDTQYF,TGTGCCAGCGGGACTAGCGGGGAGCAAGATACGCAGTATTTT
TRBJ2-2,.,few,TRBV4-1,CASSQVTRQVGMDTGELFF,TGCGCCAGCAGCCAAGTAACAAGACAGGTGGGCATGGACACCGGGGAGCTGTTTTTT
TRBJ2-1,.,.,TRBV5-6,CASSLVSSNEQFF,TGTGCCAGCAGCTTGGTTTCATCCAATGAGCAGTTCTTC
TRBJ2-7,TRBD1,.,TRBV7-9,CASSLASRLRDRDYEQYF,TGTGCCAGCAGCTTAGCGAGTAGGTTGCGGGACAGGGACTACGAGCAGTACTTC
TRBJ2-2,TRBD2,.,TRBV11-3,CASSSRTSGHGELFF,TGTGCCAGCAGTTCCAGGACTAGCGGGCACGGGGAGCTGTTTTTT
TRBJ2-3,TRBD2,.,TRBV7-9,CASSPSGGAIDTQYF,TGTGCCAGCAGTCCAAGCGGGGGGGCCATAGATACGCAGTATTTT
TRBJ1-2,.,.,TRBV5-1,CASSLGQKSYGYTF,TGCGCCAGCAGCTTGGGACAGAAGTCTTATGGCTACACCTTC
TRBJ2-3,TRBD2,.,TRBV5-4,CASSLASSGGAGDTQYF,TGTGCCAGCAGCTTGGCGAGTAGCGGGGGGGCAGGAGATACGCAGTATTTT
TRBJ2-7,TRBD2,few,TRBV11-2,CASSLPSGSSYEQYF,TGTGCCAGCAGCCTCCCTAGCGGGAGCTCCTACGAGCAGTACTTC
TRBJ2-7,.,.,TRBV13,CASSSRGYEQYF,TGTGCCAGCAGCTCCCGGGGCTACGAGCAGTACTTC
TRBJ2-2,TRBD1,.,TRBV4-1,CASSQPGQGTGELFF,TGCGCCAGCAGCCAACCCGGACAGGGGACCGGGGAGCTGTTTTTT
TRBJ2-5,.,.,TRBV28,CASSTDRVQETQYF,TGTGCCAGCAGCACTGACAGAGTCCAAGAGACCCAGTACTTC
TRBJ2-7,.,.,TRBV2,CASSYGSIEQYF,TGTGCCAGCAGTTACGGGAGTATCGAGCAGTACTTC
TRBJ1-1,.,once,TRBV29-1,CSASWGRLNTEAFF,TGCAGCGCCTCGTGGGGCCGTTTGAACACTGAAGCTTTCTTT
TRBJ1-5,TRBD1,few,TRBV10-1,CASSPGQGRSNQPQHF,TGCGCCAGCAGTCCGGGACAGGGGAGAAGCAATCAGCCCCAGCATTTT
TRBJ1-6,.,.,TRBV30,CAWSRGLYSPLHF,TGTGCCTGGAGTAGGGGACTTTATTCACCCCTCCACTTT
TRBJ2-3,TRBD2,.,TRBV28,CASSGTSGRPSTDTQYF,TGTGCCAGCAGTGGGACTAGCGGGAGACCTAGCACAGATACGCAGTATTTT
TRBJ2-7,TRBD1,.,TRBV10-3,CAISESSGQGDEQYF,TGTGCCATCAGTGAGTCCTCGGGACAGGGAGACGAGCAGTACTTC
TRBJ2-1,TRBD2,.,TRBV19,CASSIASGRRTYNEQFF,TGTGCCAGTAGTATCGCTAGCGGGAGGAGGACCTACAATGAGCAGTTCTTC
TRBJ2-2,TRBD1,.,TRBV7-9,CASSRTRGTGGGGELFF,TGTGCCAGCAGCCGAACAAGAGGGACAGGGGGCGGCGGGGAGCTGTTTTTT